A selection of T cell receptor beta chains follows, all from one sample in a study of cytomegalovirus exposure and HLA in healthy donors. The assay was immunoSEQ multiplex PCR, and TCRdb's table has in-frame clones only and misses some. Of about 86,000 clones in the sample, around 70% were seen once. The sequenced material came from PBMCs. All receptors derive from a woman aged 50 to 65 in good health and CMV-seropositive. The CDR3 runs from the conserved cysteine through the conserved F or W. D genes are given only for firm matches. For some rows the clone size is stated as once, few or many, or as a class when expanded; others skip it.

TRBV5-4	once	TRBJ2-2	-	CASSSQWQGGPGELFF	TGTGCCAGCAGCTCCCAGTGGCAGGGGGGTCCCGGGGAGCTGTTTTTT
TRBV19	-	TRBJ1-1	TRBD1	CASTSRVDRGHTEAFF	TGTGCCAGTACCTCAAGGGTGGACAGGGGGCACACTGAAGCTTTCTTT
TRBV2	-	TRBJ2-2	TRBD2	CASRGNSGTGELFF	TGTGCCAGCAGGGGGAATAGCGGGACCGGGGAGCTGTTTTTT
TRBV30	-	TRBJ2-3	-	CAWSVGGTDTQYF	TGTGCCTGGAGTGTTGGGGGGACAGATACGCAGTATTTT
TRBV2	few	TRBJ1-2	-	CASSGLNYGYTF	TGTGCCAGCAGCGGACTGAACTATGGCTACACCTTC
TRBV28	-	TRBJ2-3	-	CASSKQGDTQYF	TGTGCCAGCAGTAAACAGGGAGATACGCAGTATTTT
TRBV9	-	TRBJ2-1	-	CASSVADSSNEQFF	TGTGCCAGCAGCGTGGCGGACTCCTCCAATGAGCAGTTCTTC
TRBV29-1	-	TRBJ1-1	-	CSVSQGIGAFF	TGCAGCGTTTCCCAGGGAATAGGAGCTTTCTTT
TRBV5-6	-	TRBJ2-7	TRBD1	CASSLGTGGYEQYF	TGTGCCAGCAGCTTGGGGACAGGGGGCTACGAGCAGTACTTC
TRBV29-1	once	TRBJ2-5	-	CSVEKGETQYF	TGCAGCGTTGAAAAGGGGGAGACCCAGTACTTC
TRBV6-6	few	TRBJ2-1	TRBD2	CASSRTSGRYNEQFF	TGTGCCAGCAGTCGGACTAGCGGGAGGTACAATGAGCAGTTCTTC
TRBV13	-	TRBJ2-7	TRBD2	CASRLTSGSYEQYF	TGTGCCAGCAGGCTGACTAGCGGCTCCTACGAGCAGTACTTC
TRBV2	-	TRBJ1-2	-	CASTQEGVDGYTF	TGTGCCAGCACTCAAGAGGGGGTAGATGGCTACACCTTC
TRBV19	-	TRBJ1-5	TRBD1	CASSIDRNRGLGNQPQHF	TGTGCCAGTAGTATAGATCGGAACAGGGGGCTAGGCAATCAGCCCCAGCATTTT
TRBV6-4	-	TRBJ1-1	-	CASSEAEYTEAFF	TGTGCCAGCAGTGAGGCAGAATACACTGAAGCTTTCTTT
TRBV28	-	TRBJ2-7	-	CASREQGGNFYEQYF	TGTGCCAGCAGAGAACAGGGAGGGAACTTCTACGAGCAGTACTTC
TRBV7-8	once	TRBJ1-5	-	CASSLARVQPQHF	TGTGCCAGCAGCTTAGCGCGGGTTCAGCCCCAGCATTTT
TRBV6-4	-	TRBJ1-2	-	CASSVPDKGPCGYTF	TGTGCCAGCAGTGTCCCGGACAAGGGCCCCTGCGGCTACACCTTC
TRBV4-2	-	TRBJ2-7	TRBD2	CASSQDRASGRNEQYF	TGTGCCAGCAGCCAAGACAGGGCTAGCGGGAGAAACGAGCAGTACTTC
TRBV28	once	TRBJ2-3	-	CASSVTPGQRTDTQYF	TGTGCCAGCAGTGTAACACCGGGACAACGCACAGATACGCAGTATTTT
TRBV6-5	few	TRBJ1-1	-	CASTRLNTEAFF	TGTGCCAGCACGAGGTTGAACACTGAAGCTTTCTTT
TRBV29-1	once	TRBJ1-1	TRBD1	CSVATGYTEAFF	TGCAGCGTAGCGACAGGGTACACTGAAGCTTTCTTT